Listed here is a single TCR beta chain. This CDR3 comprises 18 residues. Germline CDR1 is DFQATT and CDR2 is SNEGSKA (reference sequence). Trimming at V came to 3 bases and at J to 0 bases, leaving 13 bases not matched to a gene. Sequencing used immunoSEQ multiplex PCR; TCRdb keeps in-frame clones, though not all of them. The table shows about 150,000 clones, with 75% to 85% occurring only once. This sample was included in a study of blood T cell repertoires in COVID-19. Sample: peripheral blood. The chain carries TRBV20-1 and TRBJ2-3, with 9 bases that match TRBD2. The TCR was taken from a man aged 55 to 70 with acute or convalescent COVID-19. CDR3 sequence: CSASVLAGRPRSTDTQYF. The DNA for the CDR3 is TGCAGTGCTAGTGTTCTAGCGGGGAGACCCCGTAGCACAGATACGCAGTATTTT.